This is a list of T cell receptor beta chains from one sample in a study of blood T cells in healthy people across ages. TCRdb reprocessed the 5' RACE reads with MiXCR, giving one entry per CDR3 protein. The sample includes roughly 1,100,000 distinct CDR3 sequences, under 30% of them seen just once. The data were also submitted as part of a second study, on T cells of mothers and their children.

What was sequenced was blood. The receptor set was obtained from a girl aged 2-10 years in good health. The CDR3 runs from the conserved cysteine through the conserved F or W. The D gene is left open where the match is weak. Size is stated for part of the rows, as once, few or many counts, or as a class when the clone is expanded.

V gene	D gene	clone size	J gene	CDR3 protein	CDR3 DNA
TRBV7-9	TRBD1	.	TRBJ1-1	CSSGSGQGHEAFF	TGTTCCAGCGGCTCCGGACAGGGCCATGAAGCTTTCTTT
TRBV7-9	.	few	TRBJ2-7	CASSFSQGTYEQYF	TGTGCCAGCAGCTTCTCACAGGGAACCTACGAGCAGTACTTC
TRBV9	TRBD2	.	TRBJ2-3	CASSVGPSGSPSTDTQYF	TGTGCCAGCAGCGTAGGTCCTAGCGGGAGCCCCTCCACAGATACGCAGTATTTT
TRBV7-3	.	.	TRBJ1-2	CASSLTPGDGYTF	TGTGCCAGCAGCTTAACCCCAGGGGACGGCTACACCTTC
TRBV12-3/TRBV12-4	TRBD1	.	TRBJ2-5	CASSPTPGQQQETQYF	TGTGCCAGCAGTCCCACACCGGGACAGCAACAAGAGACCCAGTACTTC
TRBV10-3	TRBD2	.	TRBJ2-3	CATIAGRSTDTQYF	TGTGCCACCATAGCGGGGAGGTCCACAGATACGCAGTATTTT
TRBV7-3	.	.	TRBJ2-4	CASSPSAAKNIQYF	TGTGCCAGCAGTCCCTCGGCCGCCAAAAACATTCAGTACTTC
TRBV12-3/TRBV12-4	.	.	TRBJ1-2	CASSSELDRFNYGYTF	TGTGCCAGCAGTTCGGAACTCGACAGGTTCAACTATGGCTACACCTTC
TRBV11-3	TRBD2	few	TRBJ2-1	CASSLRYGTTNNEQFF	TGTGCCAGCAGCCTCCGGTACGGGACTACCAACAATGAGCAGTTCTTC
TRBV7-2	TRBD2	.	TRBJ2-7	CASSLEALADSYEQYF	TGTGCCAGCAGCTTGGAGGCCCTAGCGGACTCCTACGAGCAGTACTTC
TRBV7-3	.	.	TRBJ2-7	CASSFSSRDEQYF	TGTGCCAGCAGCTTCAGTTCTAGGGACGAGCAGTACTTC
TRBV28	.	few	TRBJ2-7	CASSPGRGSYEQYF	TGTGCCAGCAGTCCCGGACGGGGTTCCTACGAGCAGTACTTC
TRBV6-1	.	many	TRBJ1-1	CASRVFGGEAFF	TGTGCCAGCAGAGTGTTCGGTGGTGAAGCTTTCTTT
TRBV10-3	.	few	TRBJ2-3	CAISRSTDTQYF	TGTGCCATCAGTCGTTCCACAGATACGCAGTATTTT
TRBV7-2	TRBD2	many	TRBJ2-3	CASSQTSGRTDTQYF	TGTGCCAGCAGCCAGACTAGCGGACGCACAGATACGCAGTATTTT
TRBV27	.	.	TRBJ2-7	CASSFLRGSLLNEQYF	TGTGCCAGCAGTTTCCTAAGGGGGAGTCTGTTAAACGAGCAGTACTTC